This T cell receptor (beta chain) was observed in a study of PD-L1 blockade in urothelial cancer. Study context: Bladder-origin urothelial cancer in males covered about 90% of the roughly 30 patients.

This clone has a single count. Synthetic analogs of TCR templates were spiked into every PCR. TCRdb's table, derived via immunoSEQ multiplex PCR, lists solely in-frame clones and lacks some. The profile shows about 420 clones, roughly two fifths of them singletons. The CDR3 extends over 15 amino acids. Germline V gene sequence: CDR1 KGHSH, CDR2 LQKENI. V lost 6 bases and J lost 2; bases outside the gene matches: 6. The receptor's source is a man aged 65 to 85 with urothelial cancer. The J gene is TRBJ2-3, the V gene TRBV18; 9 bases line up with TRBD2. The sequenced sample was tumor tissue, obtained before atezolizumab (anti-PD-L1) treatment. The CDR3 bases are TGTGCCAGCTCGCCGACTAGCGGCACCACAGATACGCAGTATTTT. Translation gives CASSPTSGTTDTQYF.